This T cell receptor beta chain originates from a study of cytomegalovirus exposure and HLA in healthy donors. Study results and caveats: An analysis was carried out later, and it reportedly showed fewer N-insertions in an Asian-associated ancestry cluster than the approximately 660-donor mean. Investigators reported 150 to 200 TCR beta chains as tied to cytomegalovirus. Analysis performed later found more than 15,000 TCR beta sequences associated with HLA alleles at 0.05 false discovery rate. Later on, analysis showed that most CMV-associated TCR beta chains appeared to be HLA-restricted.

In the case of this clone: No antigen is known for it.

Germline assignment: CDR1 SGHRS and CDR2 YFSETQ. This CDR3 contains 17 residues. Both 60 Vbeta primers and 13 Jbeta primers went into the PCR. TCRdb's copy holds only in-frame clones and misses some; the assay was immunoSEQ multiplex PCR. The data show about 110,000 clones, about 80% seen once. This clonotype was obtained from a man aged 45-65 years in good health and CMV-seropositive. Sequenced input: PBMCs. This chain uses TRBV5-1 with TRBJ2-5, with a possible D match to TRBD1 (6 bases). The DNA end is a closer match to TRBJ2-7, so the J assignment may be wrong. The CDR3 protein is CASSSGTPVRSSYEQYF. The CDR3 nucleotides are TGCGCCAGCAGCTCGGGGACACCCGTCCGAAGCTCCTACGAGCAGTACTTC.